Below, 14 T cell receptor beta chains from the same sample are listed, as sequenced in a study of OX40 agonist ivuxolimab in advanced cancers. The assay was immunoSEQ multiplex PCR, and TCRdb's table has in-frame clones only and misses some. The table lists 60,000 to 85,000 clones, roughly 87% of them singletons. Sample: CD4+ or CD8+ T cells sorted from blood, taken in a trial of the OX40 agonist ivuxolimab. The receptors shown here come from an adult with an advanced solid tumor such as melanoma, head and neck, liver or kidney cancer.

For the CDR3, the DNA is TGTGCCAGCAGTGTAGCGGGAGGGGGCTACGAGCAGTACTTC. Encoded protein: CASSVAGGGYEQYF. V gene TRBV27 combines with J gene TRBJ2-7, with 11 bases matching TRBD2. This CDR3 contains 14 residues. Looked up from germline, CDR1 is MNHEY and CDR2 is SMNVEV (reference sequence). The trim removed 5 bases at V and 3 bases at J, leaving 3 bases unmatched.

This chain uses TRBV27 with TRBJ2-2; D might be TRBD2 (6 bases). The CDR3 is 14 amino acids. Germline V gene lookup returns CDR1 MNHEY and CDR2 SMNVEV (reference sequence). Trimming took 8 bases from V and 4 from J, leaving 14 bases between them. CDR3 protein: CASGQGGGTGELFF. The DNA of the CDR3 is TGTGCCAGCGGTCAGGGAGGTGGCACCGGGGAGCTGTTTTTT.

The rearrangement links TRBV7-2 to TRBJ2-1, with D possibly matching TRBD1 (6 bases). Germline assignment: CDR1 SGHTA and CDR2 FQGNSA. This CDR3 is built from 15 residues. Trimming stripped 2 bases from V and 6 bases from J, with 14 bases between. The CDR3 loop reads CASSLSTGNFNEQFF. The DNA of the CDR3 is TGTGCCAGCAGCTTAAGTACAGGGAATTTCAATGAGCAGTTCTTC.

The genes are TRBV7-8 and TRBJ1-1, with D tentatively TRBD1 (6 bases). Deletions cut 4 bases from V and 3 bases from J, with 12 bases between. Germline values: CDR1 SGHVS, CDR2 FQNEAQ. The CDR3 loop spans 14 amino acids. The CDR3 region is CASSSQGGDTEAFF. The CDR3 nucleotides read TGTGCCAGCAGCTCACAGGGTGGTGACACTGAAGCTTTCTTT.

The chain couples TRBV7-2 to TRBJ1-2; D uncertain. V lost 6 bases and J 1 base, leaving 9 bases between the germline ends. Looked up from germline, CDR1 is SGHTA and CDR2 is FQGNSA. The CDR3 has 13 residues. CDR3 coding DNA: TGTGCCAGCAGACCCGGACTTAACTATGGCTACACCTTC. It specifies CASRPGLNYGYTF.

The rearrangement links TRBV7-2 to TRBJ2-1; 9 bases align to TRBD2. Germline V CDR1 and CDR2: SGHTA, FQGNSA. The CDR3 is 13 residues long. After removal of 3 bases from V and 8 bases from J, the junction contained 2 bases not matched to a gene. CDR3 loop: CASSFWTSDEQFF. CDR3 DNA sequence: TGTGCCAGCAGCTTCTGGACTAGCGATGAGCAGTTCTTC.

This chain joins TRBV19 and TRBJ2-5; tentative D call: TRBD2 (6 bases). CDR1 and CDR2 (germline): LNHDA, SQIVND (reference sequence). Deletions cut 10 bases from V and 2 bases from J, with 14 bases between. The CDR3 length is 13 residues. In nucleotides, the CDR3 is TGTGCCACCCGGGACTCCTTTCAAGAGACCCAGTACTTC. Protein product: CATRDSFQETQYF.

The chain joins TRBV10-1 to TRBJ2-5; maybe TRBD1 (5 bases). This CDR3 comprises 15 residues. The ends were cut back, 8 bases at V and 0 bases at J, with 16 bases in the middle. The germline V gene has CDR1 WNHNN and CDR2 SYGVQD (reference sequence). CDR3 sequence reads: CASSKGLRDQETQYF. CDR3 bases: TGCGCCAGCTCTAAGGGGTTACGAGACCAAGAGACCCAGTACTTC.

This rearrangement joins TRBV4-2 to TRBJ1-1, with D perhaps matching TRBD1 (5 bases). Germline V gives CDR1 LGHNA, CDR2 YNFKEQ. Trimming took 3 bases from V and 4 from J, leaving 12 bases between them. CDR3 length equals 14 residues. This CDR3 reads CASSHPPGGTEAFF. In nucleotides, the CDR3 is TGTGCCAGCAGCCACCCCCCGGGGGGCACTGAAGCTTTCTTT.

The V call is TRBV7-2, the J call TRBJ1-1; TRBD1 is a possible D gene (6 bases). Germline V gives CDR1 SGHTA, CDR2 FQGNSA. Trimming removed 5 bases at V and 4 bases at J, with 14 bases between. The CDR3 spans 14 residues. The CDR3 region is CASSPQGGTTEAFF. In DNA, the CDR3 is TGTGCCAGCAGCCCACAGGGCGGGACCACTGAAGCTTTCTTT.

The chain combines TRBV5-1 with TRBJ1-2; D gene unclear. This CDR3 has 14 amino acids. In germline, CDR1 is SGHRS, CDR2 YFSETQ. Trimming took 4 bases from V and 2 from J, leaving 12 bases between them. CDR3 DNA: TGCGCCAGCAGCGGCCAAGGAGCCAACTATGGCTACACCTTC. It yields the protein CASSGQGANYGYTF. Full variable domain (rest looked up from reference TRBV5-1 and TRBJ1-2): KAGVTQTPRYLIKTRGQQVTLSCSPISGHRSVSWYQQTPGQGLQFLFEYFSETQRNKGNFPGRFSGRQFSNSRSEMNVSTLELGDSALYLCASSGQGANYGYTFGSGTRLTVV.

The J gene is TRBJ2-7, the V gene TRBV4-3; D unresolved. The CDR3 totals 11 residues. V dropped 1 base and J dropped 8 bases, with 6 bases sitting between them. Germline-derived CDR1 and CDR2 are LGHNA and YSLEER. CDR3 nucleotides: TGCGCCAGCAGCCAAGGACCGAAGCAGTACTTC. It yields the protein CASSQGPKQYF.

The rearrangement links TRBV28 to TRBJ1-2; TRBD1 aligns across 9 bases. Germline loops: CDR1 MDHEN, CDR2 SYDVKM. The junction had 3 bases not matched to a gene; V was cut back by 2 bases and J by 5 bases. This CDR3 region has 14 residues. The CDR3 is CASSLRDRVYGYTF. CDR3 DNA sequence: TGTGCCAGCAGTTTAAGGGACAGGGTGTATGGCTACACCTTC.

The rearrangement joins TRBV19 to TRBJ2-2; D is perhaps TRBD2 (5 bases). This CDR3 comprises 14 residues. Per the germline V gene, CDR1 is LNHDA and CDR2 is SQIVND (reference sequence). The ends were cut back, 3 bases at V and 4 bases at J, with 9 bases in the middle. The CDR3 region is CASSIPGLTGELFF. The CDR3 DNA sequence: TGTGCCAGTAGTATCCCAGGACTCACCGGGGAGCTGTTTTTT.